Sequencing of this T cell receptor beta chain was carried out in a study of cytomegalovirus exposure and HLA in healthy donors. General observations from the study: Association of 16,951 TCR beta sequences with HLA alleles was found at 0.05 false discovery rate in a later analysis. Analysis was carried out at a later point, and it linked a missense DCLRE1C variant to TCR beta V- and J-gene trimming. The availability of immune exposure information extended only to CMV serostatus.

Comment on this clone: What it recognizes is unknown.

The PCR was carried out with 60 Vbeta primers and 13 Jbeta primers. Clones were read by immunoSEQ multiplex PCR, and TCRdb kept only the in-frame ones, dropping some. The sample shows around 150,000 clones, about four fifths of them seen only once. Germline-derived CDR1 and CDR2 are SGHVS and FQNEAQ. This CDR3 is 15 amino acids long. The trim removed 3 bases at V and 1 base at J, leaving 0 bases unmatched. The chain joins TRBV7-8 to TRBJ2-1; 10 nucleotides align to TRBD1. Sequencing was done on a sample of PBMCs. The sequence derives from a girl aged 10 to 17 in good health and CMV-seropositive. CDR3 residues: CASSLDRGSYNEQFF. For the CDR3, the DNA is TGTGCCAGCAGCTTGGACAGGGGGTCCTACAATGAGCAGTTCTTC.